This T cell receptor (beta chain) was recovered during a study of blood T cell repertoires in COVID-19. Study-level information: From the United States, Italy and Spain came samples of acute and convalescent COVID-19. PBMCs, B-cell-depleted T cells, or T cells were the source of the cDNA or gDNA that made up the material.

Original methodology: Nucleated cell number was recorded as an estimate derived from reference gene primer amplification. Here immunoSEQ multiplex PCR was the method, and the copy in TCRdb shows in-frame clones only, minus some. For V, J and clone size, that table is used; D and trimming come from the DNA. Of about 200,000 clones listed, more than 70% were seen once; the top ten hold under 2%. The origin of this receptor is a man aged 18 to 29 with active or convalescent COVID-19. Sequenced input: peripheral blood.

The CDR3 is CASSGGPLISGSTDTQYF. In DNA form, the CDR3 reads TGTGCCAGTAGTGGAGGACCTTTGATTAGCGGGAGCACAGATACGCAGTATTTT. This chain connects TRBV19 to TRBJ2-3; 7 bases are a match to TRBD2. CDR1 LNHDA and CDR2 SQIVND come from the germline V gene (reference sequence). V was clipped by 5 bases and J by 0 bases; unmatched bases: 14. The CDR3 contains 18 residues.